This T cell receptor (beta chain) was identified in a study of T cell responses to AZD1222 COVID-19 vaccine (dated by TCRdb to the early 2020s). In terms of the full investigation: AZD1222 recipients with second doses at about 4 weeks or about 12 weeks were pooled, because spike-specific TCR depth and breadth did not differ between schedules. A total of approximately 240 trial participants underwent TCR sequencing, of whom nearly 210 received two doses of AZD1222 and some 25 received two doses of the MenACWY control vaccine. Trial participants were enrolled by age into 18-55, 56-69 and 70-plus year subgroups, with around 150, 28 and 57 TCR-sequenced participants respectively.

Inclusive of the bounding cysteine and phenylalanine, the CDR3 is 19 residues long. Of the read, only the CDR3 DNA is kept; its 57 bases are in frame from base 1. The germline V end is reduced by 3 bases and the J end by 1 base; junction bases left unmatched: 11. CDR1 is given as SEHNR and CDR2 as FQNEAQ, both from the germline V gene (reference sequence). The time point label on this specimen signifies: baseline before first vaccination. The vaccinee samples were drawn from two UK trials, COV001 and COV002, one of which was a single-blind randomized controlled phase 2/3 trial testing AZD1222 (ChAdOx1 nCoV-19) in healthy adults. For TCRbeta chain sequencing, PBMC samples from trial participants were taken at day 0 and at day 28 after the second dose. The paper as a whole reports these results and caveats: Only six AZD1222 recipients were SARS-CoV-2 seropositive at baseline, limiting conclusions about previously exposed vaccinees. The whole spike protein was spanned by vaccine-associated CD4 TCRs, and dominant responses were seen in regions 160-218 and 743-854. Because no day 14 peak-response samples were available, the repertoires could be characterized only after the peak T cell response. After two AZD1222 doses, spike-specific TCR breadth and depth were significantly higher than at day 0 and than in MenACWY recipients. Nearly half of unique spike-specific TCRs reportedly recognized epitopes outside regions mutated in the B.1.351 and B.1.1.7 variants. The 56-69-year group was small, and its depth increase did not reach significance, likely because of low power. Most participants were white British and females outnumbered males, and the authors suggested that clonal diversity may have been underestimated.

Comment on this clone: Its binding antigen is unknown. Per-nucleotide qualities are absent, and no much larger clonotype sits a single base away.

The CDR3 regions of human TCRbeta chains were analyzed by immunosequencing. As for the authors' bioinformatics: TCRs in the repertoires were compared against a reference library of SARS-CoV-2-specific TCRs that had been generated with the MIRA antigen-specificity platform. Breadth was defined as the fraction of unique TCRs that were SARS-CoV-2-associated. Depth was defined as the fraction of total T cells that were SARS-CoV-2-associated. Each spike-specific TCR was assigned to its reactive spike region and to a CD4 or CD8 class using the MIRA data. Log10-transformed breadth and depth values were compared by one-way ANOVA with Sidak's multiple comparisons tests. In its TCRdb copy, this immuneACCESS table keeps in-frame sequences only and misses some clones. Where compared with another copy, unresolved V genes explain less than half of these, and the others have no known cause. The V and J calls and the clone size are those of that table, but D and trimming were determined from the DNA. The sample table holds about 150,000 clones, of which just under 95% were seen once. The ten largest clonotypes hold over 1.3% of the sample.

The clonotype was recovered from an adult in good health. The receptor chain draws on TRBV7-9 and TRBJ2-2, and 10 junctional nucleotides match TRBD2. Sequenced here: peripheral blood, sampled on day 0 of AZD1222 vaccination. The DNA is TGTGCCAGCAGCTTCCCTAGCGGGAGCGCGGGCCTGAACACCGGGGAGCTGTTTTTT. Its protein reads: CASSFPSGSAGLNTGELFF. This CDR3, with the reference TRBV7-9 and TRBJ2-2 proteins standing in past its ends, gives the full variable domain DTGVSQNPRHKITKRGQNVTFRCDPISEHNRLYWYRQTLGQGPEFLTYFQNEAQLEKSRLLSDRFSAERPKGSFSTLEIQRTEQGDSAMYLCASSFPSGSAGLNTGELFFGEGSRLTVL.